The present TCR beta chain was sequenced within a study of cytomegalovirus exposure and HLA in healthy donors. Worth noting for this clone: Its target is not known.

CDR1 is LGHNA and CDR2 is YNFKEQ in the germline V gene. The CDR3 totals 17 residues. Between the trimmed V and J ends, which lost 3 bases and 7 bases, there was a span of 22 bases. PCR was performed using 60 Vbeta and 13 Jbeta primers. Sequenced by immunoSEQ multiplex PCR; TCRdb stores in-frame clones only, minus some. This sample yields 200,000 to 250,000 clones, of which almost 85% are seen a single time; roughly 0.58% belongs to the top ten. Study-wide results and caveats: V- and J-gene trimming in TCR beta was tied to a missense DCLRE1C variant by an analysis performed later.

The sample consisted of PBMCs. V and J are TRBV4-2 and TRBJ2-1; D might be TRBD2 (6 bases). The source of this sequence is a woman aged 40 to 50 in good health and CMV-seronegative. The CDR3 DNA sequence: TGTGCCAGCAGCCATTTTTCCCGGGGCGGGGCCGGGAATGAGCAGTTCTTC. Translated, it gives CASSHFSRGGAGNEQFF.